Listed here is a single T cell receptor (beta chain). Its matching antigen is unknown. Clones were read by immunoSEQ multiplex PCR, and TCRdb kept only the in-frame ones, dropping some. The sample has 90,000 to 120,000 clones; just over 90% are singletons. The data were obtained in a study of OX40 agonist ivuxolimab in advanced cancers. Study summary: Patients undergoing dose escalation presented with hepatocellular carcinoma, melanoma, renal cell or head and neck cancer. Study-level results: No antigen was identified for the clonally expanded peripheral T cells. Relative to CD4+, CD8+ T cells held more expanded clones on average.

The CDR3 has 13 residues. The V gene end was trimmed by 4 bases and the J gene end by 9 bases; junction bases not matched to a gene: 4. CDR1 is KGHSH and CDR2 is LQKENI in the germline V gene. This clonotype was sampled from an adult with an advanced solid tumor such as melanoma, head and neck, liver or kidney cancer. Specimen: CD4+ or CD8+ T cells sorted from blood, collected in a trial of the OX40 agonist ivuxolimab. The chain uses TRBV18 and TRBJ1-4; 8 bases line up with TRBD1. This CDR3 is CASSQDRVQKLFF. The CDR3 DNA reads TGTGCCAGCTCACAGGACAGGGTTCAAAAACTGTTTTTT.